The clone carrying this T cell receptor (beta chain) was seen more than once but under ten times. Its antigen is as yet unknown. The data belong to a study of Graves' ophthalmopathy and Graves' hyperthyroidism. General study results and limits: Ophthalmopathy progression cases were predicted by the model with 55% to 71% sensitivity and around 72% specificity.

For repertoire sequencing, the TCR beta CDR3 regions were amplified from RNA transcripts. In the first round, RT-PCR was carried out with HTBI primers, and a multiplex PCR formed the second round. TCRdb analysed the multiplex PCR reads with MiXCR anew, one entry per CDR3 protein. The profile shows roughly 410,000 distinct CDR3 sequences, less than 20% of them singletons. The germline V gene has CDR1 SGHDT and CDR2 YYEEEE. This CDR3 has 18 residues. V lost 4 bases and J lost 3, with 23 bases in between. Newly diagnosed hyperthyroidism donors, aged 18 to 65, duration under 2 months. Physicians reached a diagnosis by relying on clinical symptoms, serum thyroxine, TRAb, thyroid ultrasound and orbital computed tomography.

Sequencing was performed on peripheral blood. The TCR was taken from a woman in her late teens or twenties with stable Graves' hyperthyroidism. The chain joins TRBV5-6 to TRBJ1-5, with a tentative D call TRBD1 (6 bases). As DNA, the CDR3 is TGTGCCAGCAGCCGTACTGGTGGGGGGCGCGTATCCAATCAGCCCCAGCATTTT. This encodes CASSRTGGGRVSNQPQHF.